The TCR beta chain described here comes from a study of shared clonotypes between healthy human individuals. Clones were read by immunoSEQ multiplex PCR, and TCRdb kept only the in-frame ones, dropping some. Here the sample spans about 2.3 million clones, more than 80% being singletons. J gave up 2 bases and V 0 bases, and 2 bases lay outside the gene matches. From germline, CDR1 is SEHNR and CDR2 FQNEAQ (reference sequence). The CDR3 is 15 amino acids. Concerning this clone itself: Other DNA sequences of this sample code for an identical CDR3.

The sequenced sample was naive CD4+ T cells from PBMCs. Subset described: CD45RA+ positively selected. The receptor comes from a young man in good health. Some clones in this sample may be carry-over from other donors' samples. The chain couples TRBV7-9 to TRBJ2-3, with 7 nucleotides matching TRBD2. The chain's CDR3 is CASSLAAGVTDTQYF. The CDR3 nucleotides are TGTGCCAGCAGCTTAGCGGCGGGAGTCACAGATACGCAGTATTTT.